This is a list of T cell receptor beta chains from one sample in a study of PD-1 blockade in classical Hodgkin lymphoma. This table comes from immunoSEQ multiplex PCR, and its TCRdb copy is limited to in-frame clones, with some not included. The sample has 17,000 or so clones; around 85% are singletons. Source: CD4+ T cells from blood, taken at baseline. These receptor sequences come from a human donor with classical Hodgkin lymphoma. Both conserved end residues are part of each CDR3. The D gene is left open where the match is weak. The size of a clone is reported for some rows only, either as once, few or many, or as a class for expanded clones.

TRBJ1-1,TRBV21-1,NA,NA,CASPGRRPEAFF,TGTGCCAGCCCGGGGCGGAGACCTGAAGCTTTCTTT
TRBJ1-2,TRBV9,TRBD1,NA,CASSVGATGTGVDYGYTF,TGTGCCAGCAGCGTAGGGGCAACGGGGACAGGGGTGGACTATGGCTACACCTTC
TRBJ1-1,TRBV27,TRBD1,NA,CASSLYWDRNTEAFF,TGTGCCAGCAGTTTATATTGGGACAGGAACACTGAAGCTTTCTTT
TRBJ2-2,TRBV6-1,NA,NA,CATMELWAGELFF,TGTGCCACTATGGAGCTCTGGGCCGGGGAGCTGTTTTTT
TRBJ2-3,TRBV5-4,NA,NA,CASSFQTGGTDTQYF,TGTGCCAGCAGCTTCCAAACAGGTGGCACAGATACGCAGTATTTT
TRBJ2-6,TRBV10-3,NA,NA,CASTGGANVLTF,TGTGCCTCAACGGGGGGGGCCAACGTCCTGACTTTC
TRBJ1-5,TRBV10-3,TRBD1,NA,CAINTQGIWQPQHF,TGTGCCATCAACACACAGGGGATTTGGCAGCCCCAGCATTTT
TRBJ2-6,TRBV4-3,NA,NA,CASSQFVRLGSGANVLTF,TGCGCCAGCAGCCAGTTCGTTCGACTGGGATCTGGGGCCAACGTCCTGACTTTC
TRBJ1-1,TRBV7-3,NA,once,CASSETDRVNTEAFF,TGTGCCAGCAGCGAGACTGACAGAGTGAACACTGAAGCTTTCTTT
TRBJ1-2,TRBV7-9,TRBD1,NA,CASSLGQGWGYTF,TGTGCCAGCAGCTTAGGACAGGGTTGGGGCTACACCTTC
TRBJ1-1,TRBV27,NA,NA,CASSLEGWSEAFF,TGTGCCAGCAGTTTAGAGGGCTGGTCTGAAGCTTTCTTT